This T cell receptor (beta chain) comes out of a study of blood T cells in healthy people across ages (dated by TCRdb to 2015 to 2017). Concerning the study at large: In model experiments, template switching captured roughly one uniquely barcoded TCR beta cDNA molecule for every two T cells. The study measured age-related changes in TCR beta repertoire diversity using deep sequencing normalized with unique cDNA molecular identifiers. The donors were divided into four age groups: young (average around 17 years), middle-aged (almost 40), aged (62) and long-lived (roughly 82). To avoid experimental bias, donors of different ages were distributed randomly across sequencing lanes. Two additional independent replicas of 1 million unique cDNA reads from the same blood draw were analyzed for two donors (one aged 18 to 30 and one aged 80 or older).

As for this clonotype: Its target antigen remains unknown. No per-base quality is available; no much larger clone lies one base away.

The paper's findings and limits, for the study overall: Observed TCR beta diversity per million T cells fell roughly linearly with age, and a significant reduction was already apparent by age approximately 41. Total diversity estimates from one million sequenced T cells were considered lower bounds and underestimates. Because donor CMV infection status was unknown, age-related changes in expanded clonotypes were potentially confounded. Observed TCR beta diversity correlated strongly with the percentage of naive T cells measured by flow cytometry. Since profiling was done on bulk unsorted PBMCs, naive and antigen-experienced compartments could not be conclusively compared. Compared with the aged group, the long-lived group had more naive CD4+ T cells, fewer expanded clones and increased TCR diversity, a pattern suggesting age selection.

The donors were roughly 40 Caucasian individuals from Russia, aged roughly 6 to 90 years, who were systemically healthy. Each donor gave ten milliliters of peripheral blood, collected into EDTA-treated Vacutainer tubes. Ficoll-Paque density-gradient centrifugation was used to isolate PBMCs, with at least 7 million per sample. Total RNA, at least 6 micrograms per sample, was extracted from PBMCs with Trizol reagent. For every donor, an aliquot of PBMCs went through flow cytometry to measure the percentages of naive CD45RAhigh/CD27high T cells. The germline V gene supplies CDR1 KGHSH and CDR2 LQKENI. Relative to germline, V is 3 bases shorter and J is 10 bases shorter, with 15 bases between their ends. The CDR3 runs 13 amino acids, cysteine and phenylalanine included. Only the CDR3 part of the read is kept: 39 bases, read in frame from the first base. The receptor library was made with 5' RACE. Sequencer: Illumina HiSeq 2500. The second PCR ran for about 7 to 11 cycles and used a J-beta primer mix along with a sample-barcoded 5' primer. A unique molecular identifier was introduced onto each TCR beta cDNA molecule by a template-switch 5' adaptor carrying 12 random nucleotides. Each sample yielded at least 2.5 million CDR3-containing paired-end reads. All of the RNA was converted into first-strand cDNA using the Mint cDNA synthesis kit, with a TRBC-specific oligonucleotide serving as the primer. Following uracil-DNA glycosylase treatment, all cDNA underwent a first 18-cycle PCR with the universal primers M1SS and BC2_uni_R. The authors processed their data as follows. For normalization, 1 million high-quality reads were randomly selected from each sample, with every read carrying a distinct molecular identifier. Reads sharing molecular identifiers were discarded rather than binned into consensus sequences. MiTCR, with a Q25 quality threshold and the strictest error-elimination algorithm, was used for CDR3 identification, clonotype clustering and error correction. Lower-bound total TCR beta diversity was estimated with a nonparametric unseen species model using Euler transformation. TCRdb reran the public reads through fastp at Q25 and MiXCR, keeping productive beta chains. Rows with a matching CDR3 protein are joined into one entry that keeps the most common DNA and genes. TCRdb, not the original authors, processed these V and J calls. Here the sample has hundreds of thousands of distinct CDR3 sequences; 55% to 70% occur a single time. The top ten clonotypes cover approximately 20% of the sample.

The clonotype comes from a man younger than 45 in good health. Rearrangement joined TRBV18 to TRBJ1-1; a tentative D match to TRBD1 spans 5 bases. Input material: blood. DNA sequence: TGTGCCAGCTCACCCCAGGGACCCAAGGGAGCTTTCTTT. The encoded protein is CASSPQGPKGAFF.